These 16 T cell receptor beta chains came from one sample sequenced in a study of cytomegalovirus exposure and HLA in healthy donors (dated by TCRdb to 2015 to 2018). Libraries were prepared through the immunoSEQ multiplex PCR assay. A mixture of 60 forward primers for TCR Vbeta segments and 13 reverse primers for TCR Jbeta segments was used in the multiplex PCR. This immuneACCESS table, as held by TCRdb, lists in-frame sequences with V and J called but not all clones. Of the missing ones, under half trace to an unresolved V gene in checked studies; the others have no known cause. The sample table lists 200,000 to 250,000 clones, roughly 82% of them with a count of one. Jointly, the top ten make up approximately 5.3% of the sample. Specimen: PBMCs. These receptors all stem from a middle-aged woman in good health and CMV-seropositive.

The chain recombines TRBV5-1 with TRBJ1-1, with D possibly TRBD1 on 6 matching bases. The V gene's germline CDR1 is SGHRS and CDR2 YFSETQ. The CDR3 contains 15 residues. Trimming stripped 0 bases from V and 1 base from J, with 10 bases between. CDR3 sequence reads: CASSLGGTPNTEAFF. The CDR3 bases are TGCGCCAGCAGCTTGGGGGGGACACCGAACACTGAAGCTTTCTTT. The full variable domain, completed using reference TRBV5-1 and TRBJ1-1, is KAGVTQTPRYLIKTRGQQVTLSCSPISGHRSVSWYQQTPGQGLQFLFEYFSETQRNKGNFPGRFSGRQFSNSRSEMNVSTLELGDSALYLCASSLGGTPNTEAFFGQGTRLTVV.

The chain links TRBV19 to TRBJ1-5, with 12 bases lining up with TRBD1. The CDR3 sequence is 15 residues long. CDR1 is LNHDA, CDR2 SQIVND, per germline (reference sequence). V trimming: 3 bases; J trimming: 6 bases; junction bases outside the gene matches: 3. The CDR3 reads CASSIGTGGGQPQHF. CDR3 nucleotides: TGTGCCAGTAGTATTGGGACAGGGGGCGGTCAGCCCCAGCATTTT.

This clone was observed a single time. The genes are TRBV7-2 and TRBJ2-3, with a tentative D call TRBD2 (6 bases). V was pared by 4 bases and J by 2 bases, with 16 bases between. Germline CDR1 is SGHTA and CDR2 is FQGNSA. This CDR3 comprises 16 residues. CDR3 coding DNA: TGTGCCAGCAGCTACTTAGCGAGCGGGTCCACAGATACGCAGTATTTT. It is translated as CASSYLASGSTDTQYF.

This chain links TRBV30 with TRBJ2-1; perhaps TRBD1 as D (5 bases). V shed 0 bases and J shed 5 bases, with 11 bases lying between them. The CDR3 covers 14 residues. Germline V gives CDR1 GTSNPN, CDR2 SVGIG (reference sequence). The CDR3 is CAWSVQTVDNEQFF. The CDR3 DNA reads as TGTGCCTGGAGTGTACAGACAGTTGACAATGAGCAGTTCTTC.

The V call is TRBV27, the J call TRBJ2-7, with D maybe TRBD2 (6 bases). Trimming left V 2 bases short and J 1 base short, with 12 bases between. Germline V gene data show CDR1 as MNHEY and CDR2 as SMNVEV (reference sequence). The CDR3 length is 15 residues. The CDR3 protein is CASSLMRDHSYEQYF. CDR3 nucleotides: TGTGCCAGCAGTTTAATGCGGGACCATTCCTACGAGCAGTACTTC.

The CDR3 nucleotides are TGTGCCAGCAGCTTAGGCGTACAGAGCTCCTACGAGCAGTACTTC. Protein: CASSLGVQSSYEQYF. V is TRBV7-9 and J is TRBJ2-7, with D hard to call. CDR1 SEHNR and CDR2 FQNEAQ come from the germline V gene (reference sequence). V was cut by 1 base and J by 0 bases, with 10 bases left in between. This CDR3 comprises 15 residues.

This clone was found a few times. J is TRBJ2-4 and V is TRBV9, with D perhaps matching TRBD2 (6 bases). There are 15 residues in the CDR3. Germline V gives CDR1 SGDLS, CDR2 YYNGEE. Trimming took off 0 bases at V and 3 bases at J, with 10 bases between the two ends. Here the CDR3 reads CASSVEGLGKNIQYF. DNA for the CDR3: TGTGCCAGCAGCGTAGAGGGACTTGGCAAAAACATTCAGTACTTC.

This sequence joins TRBV9 and TRBJ1-1, with D maybe TRBD1 (6 bases). Trimming left V 4 bases short and J 5 bases short, with 12 bases between. The V gene's germline CDR1 is SGDLS and CDR2 YYNGEE. This CDR3 region has 13 residues. Written as DNA, the CDR3 is TGTGCCAGCAGCAGGGGGGGGACGACTGAAGCTTTCTTT. Its translation is CASSRGGTTEAFF.

V usage is TRBV19 and J usage is TRBJ2-1; 10 nucleotides agree with TRBD1. The junction had 7 bases not matched to a gene; V was cut back by 4 bases and J by 10 bases. The CDR3 extends over 14 amino acids. Looked up from germline, CDR1 is LNHDA and CDR2 is SQIVND (reference sequence). The CDR3 nucleotides read TGTGCCAGTAGTACTAGGACAGGGGGAGAAGAGCAGTTCTTC. Translating gives CASSTRTGGEEQFF.

The chain has TRBV30 and TRBJ1-3; D not certain. The CDR3 consists of 13 residues. Germline V gene lookup returns CDR1 GTSNPN and CDR2 SVGIG (reference sequence). Trimming took 3 bases from V and 0 from J, leaving 6 bases between them. This CDR3 is CAWSPDSGNTIYF. CDR3 in DNA: TGTGCCTGGAGCCCAGACTCTGGAAACACCATATATTTT.

The V call is TRBV6-5, the J call TRBJ2-3, with TRBD1 matching over 8 bases. The length of the CDR3 is 14 residues. Per germline, CDR1 MNHEY and CDR2 SVGAGI. V shed 5 bases, J shed 4 bases, and the junction held 5 bases outside the gene matches. This chain's CDR3 is CASSPTGGADTQYF. CDR3 in DNA: TGTGCCAGCAGTCCTACAGGGGGAGCAGATACGCAGTATTTT.

The CDR3 reads CAMNRGLSGNTIYF. The CDR3 DNA follows: TGTGCGATGAACAGGGGCCTATCTGGAAACACCATATATTTT. The J gene is TRBJ1-3, the V gene TRBV30; 7 bases are a match to TRBD1. Germline V CDR1 and CDR2: GTSNPN, SVGIG (reference sequence). The CDR3 runs to 14 residues.

Remarks on this clone: The CDR3 carries no conserved terminal phenylalanine or tryptophan, so it likely arises from a read error. The chain employs TRBV5-4 and TRBJ1-6; D possibly corresponds to TRBD1 (5 bases). Germline CDR1 reads SGHNT; CDR2 reads YYREEE (reference sequence). V was cut by 4 bases and J by 9 bases, with 17 bases left in between. CDR3 size: 15 residues. CDR3 residues: CASSLGTPPGSPLHL. In DNA form, the CDR3 reads TGTGCCAGCAGCCTAGGGACTCCCCCAGGTTCACCCCTCCACCTT.

This clone was observed once. The chain joins TRBV6-1 to TRBJ1-2, with 8 bases identical to TRBD1. Germline assignment: CDR1 MNHNS and CDR2 SASEGT. The CDR3 has 12 amino acids. J lost 7 bases, V lost 3 bases, and 1 base had no gene match. CDR3 region: CASSDTGGGYTF. DNA of the CDR3: TGTGCCAGCAGTGATACAGGGGGTGGCTACACCTTC.

This clone has a single count. This sequence joins TRBV6-1 and TRBJ2-5; TRBD1 aligns across 9 bases. V was pared by 3 bases and J by 6 bases, with 8 bases of the junction left unmatched. Germline V gene sequence: CDR1 MNHNS, CDR2 SASEGT. This CDR3 is built from 15 residues. The CDR3 here is CASSETGQGTKTQYF. CDR3 bases: TGTGCCAGCAGTGAGACGGGACAGGGTACGAAGACCCAGTACTTC.

The chain employs TRBV7-3 and TRBJ1-3, with 11 bases identical to TRBD1. This CDR3 region has 16 residues. V was pared by 5 bases and J by 2 bases, with 5 bases of the junction left unmatched. CDR1 is SGHTA, CDR2 FQGTGA, per germline. The CDR3 region is CASSAGQGAAGNTIYF. CDR3 in DNA: TGTGCCAGCAGCGCCGGACAGGGGGCGGCTGGAAACACCATATATTTT.